This TCR beta chain derives from a study of Ad26.COV2.S vaccination and SARS-CoV-2 variants. Study conclusions and caveats: Analyses of TCR breadth and depth may have underestimated total T cell responses. There was reportedly substantial breadth in spike-specific CD8+ and CD4+ T cell responses after vaccination.

Worth noting for this clone: Its antigen remains unidentified.

Profiled with immunoSEQ multiplex PCR; TCRdb holds only in-frame clones, not every one. The sample contains 300,000 to 350,000 clones, about 82% of which appear only once. The CDR3 has 15 residues. Germline V CDR1 and CDR2: MRHNA, SNTAGT. The germline V and J ends were trimmed by 4 bases and 7 bases, with 14 bases remaining between them. Treatment denoted: around 19 received Ad26.COV2.S at low or high dose, single or two shots; several received placebo; per-sample allocation not given. At day 63 after the first vaccine or placebo injection, samples were drawn. At a Boston site, the person donating was an adult of 18-55 years.

This specimen consisted of peripheral blood, obtained in a trial of Ad26.COV2.S vaccine versus placebo. The receptor's source is a person aged 18-60 years who received the Ad26.COV2.S COVID-19 vaccine or a placebo. This chain joins TRBV6-4 and TRBJ1-6; tentative D call: TRBD1 (6 bases). The CDR3 sequence is CASSGGLGANSPLHF. CDR3 coding DNA: TGTGCCAGCAGTGGGGGGTTGGGGGCAAATTCACCCCTCCACTTT.